The TCR beta chain described here comes from a study of graft-versus-host responses after intestinal transplantation. Overall study results and limits: High graft-versus-host to host-versus-graft clonal ratios were seen in allografts of patients with graft-donor T cell macrochimerism.

There are 14 residues in the CDR3. Looked up from germline, CDR1 is SQVTM and CDR2 is ANQGSEA. The trim removed 4 bases at V and 4 bases at J, leaving 5 bases unmatched. The table came from immunoSEQ multiplex PCR; TCRdb's copy has only in-frame clones and leaves some out. The data show 85,000 to 100,000 clones, approximately 90% seen once. This clone was seen just once. No antigen is known for it. The TCR sequence derives from a human donor who was the organ donor for an intestinal transplant. The sequenced sample was unstimulated CD4+ T cells sorted from spleen or lymph node cells, obtained before transplant. The chain joins TRBV29-1 to TRBJ2-7; 12 bases fit TRBD2. The CDR3 here is CSVATSGSWYEQYF. The CDR3 DNA reads as TGCAGCGTTGCGACTAGCGGGAGTTGGTACGAGCAGTACTTC.